This T cell receptor (beta chain) is from a study of identifying expanded T cells in peripheral blood. Study-wide findings and caveats: Clone count variance between roughly 2-week samples rose with total template count. Technical replicates showed about 1.1 changed clones; two weeks about 16; four weeks 19.

CDR1 is LGHNA, CDR2 YSLEER, per germline. V shed 0 bases, J shed 1 base, and the junction held 8 bases outside the gene matches. This CDR3 is built from 18 residues. During the collection period, no donor immune events like infections were recorded. Profiled with immunoSEQ multiplex PCR; TCRdb holds only in-frame clones, not every one. Altogether 85,000 to 90,000 clones are present, around 88% being singletons, with the ten largest covering 5.6%. Comments on this clone: Its antigen is unknown.

The specimen sequenced was blood. The source is a person aged 18 to 75 in good health. The chain uses TRBV4-3 and TRBJ2-1; 8 bases match TRBD1. The CDR3 loop reads CASSQDYSYRGSYNEQFF. The CDR3 region has the DNA TGCGCCAGCAGCCAAGATTATTCCTACAGGGGGTCCTACAATGAGCAGTTCTTC.